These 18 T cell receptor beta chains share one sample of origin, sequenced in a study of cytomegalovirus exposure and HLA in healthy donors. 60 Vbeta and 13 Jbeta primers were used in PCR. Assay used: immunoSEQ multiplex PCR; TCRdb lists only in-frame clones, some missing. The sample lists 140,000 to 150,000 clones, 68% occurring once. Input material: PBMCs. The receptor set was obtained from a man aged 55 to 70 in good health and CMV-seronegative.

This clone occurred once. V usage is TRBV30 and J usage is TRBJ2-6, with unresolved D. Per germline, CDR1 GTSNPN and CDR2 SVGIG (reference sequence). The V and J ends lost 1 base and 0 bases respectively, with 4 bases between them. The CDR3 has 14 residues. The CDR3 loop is CAWSDISGANVLTF. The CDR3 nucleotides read TGTGCCTGGAGTGACATCTCTGGGGCCAACGTCCTGACTTTC.

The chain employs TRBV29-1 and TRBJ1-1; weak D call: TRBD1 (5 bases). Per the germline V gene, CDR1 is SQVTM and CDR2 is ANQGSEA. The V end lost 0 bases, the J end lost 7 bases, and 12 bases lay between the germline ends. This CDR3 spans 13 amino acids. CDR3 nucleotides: TGCAGCGTTGAAGACAAGCCCGACAGTGAAGCTTTCTTT. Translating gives CSVEDKPDSEAFF.

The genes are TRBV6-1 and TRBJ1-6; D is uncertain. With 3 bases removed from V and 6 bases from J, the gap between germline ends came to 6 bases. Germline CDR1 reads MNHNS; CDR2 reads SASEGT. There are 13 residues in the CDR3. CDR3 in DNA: TGTGCCAGCAGTGAGGGCCGTAATTCACCCCTCCACTTT. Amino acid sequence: CASSEGRNSPLHF.

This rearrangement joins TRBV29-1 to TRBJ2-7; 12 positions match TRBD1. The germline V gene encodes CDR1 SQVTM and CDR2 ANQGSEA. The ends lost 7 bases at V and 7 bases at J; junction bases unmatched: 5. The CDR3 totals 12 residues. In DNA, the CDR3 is TGCAGCGCGGGACAGGGGGCGTGGGAGCAGTACTTC. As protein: CSAGQGAWEQYF.

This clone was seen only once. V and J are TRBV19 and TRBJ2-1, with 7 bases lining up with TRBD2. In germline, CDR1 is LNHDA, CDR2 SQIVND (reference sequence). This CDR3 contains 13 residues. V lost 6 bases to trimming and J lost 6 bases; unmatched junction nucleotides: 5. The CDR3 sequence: CASRMTSSNEQFF. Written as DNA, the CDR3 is TGTGCCAGTAGGATGACTAGCAGCAATGAGCAGTTCTTC.

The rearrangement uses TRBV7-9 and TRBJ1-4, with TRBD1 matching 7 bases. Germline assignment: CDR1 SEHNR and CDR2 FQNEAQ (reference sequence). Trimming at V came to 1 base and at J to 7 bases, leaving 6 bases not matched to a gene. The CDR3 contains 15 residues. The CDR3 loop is CASSLDGTDREKLFF. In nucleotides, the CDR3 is TGTGCCAGCAGCTTAGATGGGACAGACCGTGAAAAACTGTTTTTT.

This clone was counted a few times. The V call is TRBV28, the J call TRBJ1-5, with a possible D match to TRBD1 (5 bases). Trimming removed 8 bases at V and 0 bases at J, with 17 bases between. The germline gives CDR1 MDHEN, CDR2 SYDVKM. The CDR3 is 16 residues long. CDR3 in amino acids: CASDPLRTPSNQPQHF. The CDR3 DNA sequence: TGTGCCAGCGACCCCCTAAGGACACCTAGCAATCAGCCCCAGCATTTT.

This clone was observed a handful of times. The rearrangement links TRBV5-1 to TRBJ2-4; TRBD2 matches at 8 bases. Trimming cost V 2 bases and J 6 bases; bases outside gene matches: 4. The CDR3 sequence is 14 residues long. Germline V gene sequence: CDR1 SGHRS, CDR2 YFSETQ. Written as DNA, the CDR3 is TGCGCCAGCAGCTTAAGCGGGAGTGGAAACATTCAGTACTTC. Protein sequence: CASSLSGSGNIQYF.

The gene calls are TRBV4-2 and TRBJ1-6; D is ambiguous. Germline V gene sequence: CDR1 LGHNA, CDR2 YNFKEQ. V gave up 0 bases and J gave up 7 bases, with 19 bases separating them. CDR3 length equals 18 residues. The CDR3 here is CASSQDRETGKRNSPLHF. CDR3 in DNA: TGTGCCAGCAGCCAAGATCGGGAGACCGGGAAACGGAATTCACCCCTCCACTTT.

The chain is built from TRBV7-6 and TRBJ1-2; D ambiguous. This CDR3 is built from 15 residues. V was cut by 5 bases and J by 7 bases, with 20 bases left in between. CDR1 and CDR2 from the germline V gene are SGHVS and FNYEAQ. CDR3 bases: TGTGCCAGCAGCCCGTCGGGCCTCGGGGTGGGTGGCTACACCTTC. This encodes CASSPSGLGVGGYTF. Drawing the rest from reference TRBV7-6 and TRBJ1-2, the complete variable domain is GAGVSQSPRYKVTKRGQDVALRCDPISGHVSLYWYRQALGQGPEFLTYFNYEAQQDKSGLPNDRFSAERPEGSISTLTIQRTEQRDSAMYRCASSPSGLGVGGYTFGSGTRLTVV.

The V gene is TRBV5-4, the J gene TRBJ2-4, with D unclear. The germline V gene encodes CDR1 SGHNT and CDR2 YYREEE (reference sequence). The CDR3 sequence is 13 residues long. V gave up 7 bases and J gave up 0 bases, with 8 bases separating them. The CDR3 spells CASATIAKNIQYF. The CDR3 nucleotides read TGTGCCAGCGCTACGATAGCCAAAAACATTCAGTACTTC.

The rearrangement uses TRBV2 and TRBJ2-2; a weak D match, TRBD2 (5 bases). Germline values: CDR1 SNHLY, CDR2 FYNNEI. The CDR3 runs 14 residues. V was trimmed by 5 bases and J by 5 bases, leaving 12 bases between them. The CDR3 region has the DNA TGTGCCAGCAGTACGCTAAGGGAGACCGGGGAGCTGTTTTTT. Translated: CASSTLRETGELFF. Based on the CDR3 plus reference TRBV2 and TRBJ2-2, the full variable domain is EPEVTQTPSHQVTQMGQEVILRCVPISNHLYFYWYRQILGQKVEFLVSFYNNEISEKSEIFDDQFSVERPDGSNFTLKIRSTKLEDSAMYFCASSTLRETGELFFGEGSRLTVL.

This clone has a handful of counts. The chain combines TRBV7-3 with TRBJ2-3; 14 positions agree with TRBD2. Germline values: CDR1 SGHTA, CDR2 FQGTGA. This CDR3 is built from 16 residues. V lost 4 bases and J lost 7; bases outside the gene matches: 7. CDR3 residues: CASSSSGTSGRNTQYF. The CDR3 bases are TGTGCCAGCAGCTCTTCCGGGACTAGCGGGAGAAATACGCAGTATTTT.

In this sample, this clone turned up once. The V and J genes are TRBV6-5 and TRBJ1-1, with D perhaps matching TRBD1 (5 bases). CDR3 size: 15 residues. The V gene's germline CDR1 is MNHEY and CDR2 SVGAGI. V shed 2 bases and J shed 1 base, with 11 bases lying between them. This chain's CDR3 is CASSYAGTGNTEAFF. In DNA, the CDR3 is TGTGCCAGCAGTTACGCCGGAACAGGGAACACTGAAGCTTTCTTT.

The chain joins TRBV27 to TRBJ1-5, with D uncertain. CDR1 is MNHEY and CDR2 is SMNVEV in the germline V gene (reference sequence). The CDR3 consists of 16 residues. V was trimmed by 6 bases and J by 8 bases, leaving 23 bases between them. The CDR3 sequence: CASSSRVAGSSEPQHF. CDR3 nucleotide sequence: TGTGCCAGCAGCTCCCGGGTGGCCGGCTCCTCGGAGCCCCAGCATTTT.

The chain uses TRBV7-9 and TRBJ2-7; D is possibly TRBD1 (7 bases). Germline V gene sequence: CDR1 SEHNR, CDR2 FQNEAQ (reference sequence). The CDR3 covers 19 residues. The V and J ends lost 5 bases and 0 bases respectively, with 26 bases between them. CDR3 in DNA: TGTGCCAGCAGCCCCCCCGCCTCCCGCCCGGGGGACAGCTCCTACGAGCAGTACTTC. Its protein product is CASSPPASRPGDSSYEQYF.

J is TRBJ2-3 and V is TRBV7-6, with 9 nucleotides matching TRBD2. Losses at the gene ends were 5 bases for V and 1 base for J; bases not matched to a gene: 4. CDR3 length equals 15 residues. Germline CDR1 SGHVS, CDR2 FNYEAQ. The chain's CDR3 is CASSVLAGGTDTQYF. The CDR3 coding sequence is TGTGCCAGCAGCGTTTTAGCGGGAGGCACAGATACGCAGTATTTT.

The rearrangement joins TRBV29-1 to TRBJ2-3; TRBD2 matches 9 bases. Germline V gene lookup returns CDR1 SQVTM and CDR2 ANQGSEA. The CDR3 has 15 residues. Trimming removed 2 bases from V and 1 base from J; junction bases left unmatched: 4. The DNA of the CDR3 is TGCAGCGTTGAAACCCTAGCGGGACGCACAGATACGCAGTATTTT. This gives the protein CSVETLAGRTDTQYF.